A single T cell receptor beta chain is shown here with its context. This clonotype has a handful of counts. Its target antigen remains unknown. The input lacks base qualities; no much larger clone sits a single base away. This entry belongs to a study of T-cell memory formation after mild COVID-19 (dated by TCRdb to the early 2020s). General notes on the study: TCR sequence clusters from the two donors were found to be largely donor specific. Two young, previously healthy adult volunteers made up the cohort, one male and one female. Longitudinal TCRalpha and TCRbeta repertoire sequencing tracked T-cell clones expanding and contracting after mild COVID-19 in a couple of donors. The investigation overall reported the following: From day 15 to 85, contracting clones showed balanced CD4/CD8 phenotypes, whereas a second wave of clones that expanded from day 15 to 37 leaned towards CD4+. Contracting CD4+ clones turned up mainly in the CM and EM memory subsets, whereas EMRA was where CD8+ clones were enriched. Whether the second-wave clones peaking on day 37 were SARS-CoV-2 specific was not confirmed. Some responding clones were detected in pre-infection memory, which suggested that pre-existing cross-reactive memory T cells had joined the SARS-CoV-2 response. The study included only a couple of mild cases, and larger cohorts that include severe cases with pre-infection samples were judged to be necessary.

The sample was run on an Illumina NovaSeq 6000. cDNA libraries for TCRalpha and TCRbeta were prepared by 5'RACE using constant-segment primers, with sample barcodes and unique molecular identifiers added. Trizol reagent was used to extract RNA from every sample. Library amplification was performed in two PCR steps, and a second sample barcode and Illumina TruSeq adapters were introduced in the second step. Libraries were sequenced on an Illumina NovaSeq with 2 x 150 bp paired-end reads. On the study's bioinformatics: Demultiplexing of reads and collapsing into UMI-guided consensus sequences were performed with migec v1.2.7. With mixcr v2.1.11, UMI consensuses were aligned to TRA and TRB V and J templates and assembled into clonotypes. A clonotype was counted as expanded or contracted only when both edgeR and NoisET called the clonotype significant, with the noise models trained on biological replicates. For edgeR calls, the thresholds were a false discovery rate-adjusted p below 0.01 and a log2 fold-change of 1. As an exploratory analysis of dynamics, max-normalized trajectories of the 1000 most abundant clonotypes were examined with PCA combined with hierarchical clustering. Each responding clone was given a CD4 or CD8 phenotype based on the CD4+ and CD8+ repertoires, which had been sequenced separately. TCRdb took the public reads, trimmed them with fastp at Q25, ran MiXCR for clone calling and kept in-frame beta chains. For every CDR3 protein sequence, its rows merge into one entry that carries the most common genes and DNA. The V and J calls were not made by the authors but by TCRdb's processing. The sample profile shows about 39,000 distinct CDR3 sequences; 6% to 6.5% of them were found once. The ten largest clones take up 0.7% to 0.9% of the sample.

According to the germline V gene, CDR1 reads MGHRA and CDR2 reads YSYEKL. V and J lose 5 bases and 7 bases, and a span of 15 bases separates them. The CDR3 starts with the cysteine, ends with the phenylalanine, and has 15 residues. Only CDR3 DNA is held: 45 bases, read in frame from base 1. PBMCs were isolated by Ficoll-Paque density gradient centrifugation. The receptor comes from an adult who had mild COVID-19 (a few samples of this study predate the infection). The sample titles of this study are shuffled in the database, so cell type and time point are left out. Source material: PBMCs or a T cell subset sorted from them (not recorded which). The receptor chain draws on TRBV4-1 and TRBJ1-6, with the identity of the D gene unclear. The CDR3 in this case is CASSREVVKNSPLHF. The nucleotide sequence reads TGCGCCAGCAGCAGGGAGGTAGTGAAGAATTCACCCCTCCACTTT.